The clone carrying this T cell receptor beta chain was picked up many times. This sample was included in a study of prognosis after radiotherapy for stage I lung cancer. Germline loops: CDR1 MNHNS, CDR2 SASEGT. V shed 5 bases and J 9 bases; nucleotides not matched to a gene: 3. There are 11 residues in the CDR3. Amplification of TCR beta CDR3 from genomic DNA used two-round multiplex PCR. First-round PCR used primers specific to each TRBV and TRBJ gene. TCRdb independently ran MiXCR on the multiplex PCR reads; one entry per CDR3 protein. The repertoire holds about 21,000 distinct CDR3 sequences, roughly 41% seen once, with more than 25% in the top ten.

The sample consisted of PBMCs, taken before or after stereotactic body radiation therapy (not recorded which). The chain links TRBV6-1 to TRBJ1-1; 7 bases align to TRBD1. This clonotype was obtained from a donor aged 50 or older with non-small cell lung cancer. Here the CDR3 DNA reads TGTGCCAGCAGTACGGACAGGAAAGCTTTCTTT. Protein product: CASSTDRKAFF.